One T cell receptor (beta chain) is described in this entry. Its matching antigen is unknown. TCRdb keeps only in-frame clones here, not all; method: immunoSEQ multiplex PCR. The table records roughly 150,000 clones, around 87% of them present only once. These data come from a study of cytomegalovirus exposure and HLA in healthy donors. Study-wide context: The approximately 110 validation repertoires, a later analysis reported, used the same platform as the 600 to 850 repertoires from the first cohort. Broader study findings: Some TCR beta chains (approximately 180 of them) were listed as cytomegalovirus-associated. In vitro confirmation showed three CMV-associated chains to be CMV antigen specific. Rarity characterized most TCR sequences, yet some public TCRs appeared in many donors.

Germline assignment: CDR1 MNHNS and CDR2 SASEGT. V shed 11 bases and J 1 base; nucleotides not matched to a gene: 7. The CDR3 is made up of 13 amino acids. This clonotype originated in a man aged 18 to 29 in good health and CMV-seropositive. The V gene is TRBV6-1, the J gene TRBJ2-7, with 8 bases lining up with TRBD2. What was sequenced was PBMCs. CDR3 residues: CAPGGGRSYEQYF. The CDR3 DNA reads as TGTGCCCCGGGCGGGGGGCGATCCTACGAGCAGTACTTC.